Listed below are T cell receptor beta chains from one sample, sequenced in a study of cytomegalovirus exposure and HLA in healthy donors. The assay was immunoSEQ multiplex PCR, and TCRdb's table has in-frame clones only and misses some. The sample lists 100,000 to 150,000 clones, approximately 80% seen once, with 1% to 1.5% in the top ten. The specimen sequenced was PBMCs. These receptors originate from a girl under 10 years old in good health and CMV-seronegative. CDR3s include the opening cysteine and the closing phenylalanine or tryptophan. The D gene is left open where the match is weak. The size field is filled for only some rows; it gives once, few, many or a size class.

v_call: TRBV6-5
j_call: TRBJ2-7
d_call: TRBD1
clone_size: once
cdr3_length: 14
cdr3_nt: TGTGCCAGCAGTTGGACAGGGGTAAGCTACGAGCAGTACTTC
cdr3_aa: CASSWTGVSYEQYF

v_call: TRBV28
j_call: TRBJ2-7
d_call: NA
clone_size: NA
cdr3_length: 12
cdr3_nt: TGTGCCAGCGAAGGGGGGGTCCACGAGCAGTACTTC
cdr3_aa: CASEGGVHEQYF

v_call: TRBV30
j_call: TRBJ1-3
d_call: NA
clone_size: NA
cdr3_length: 15
cdr3_nt: TGTGCCTGGAGTCCCAGTGTCTTCTCTGGAAACACCATATATTTT
cdr3_aa: CAWSPSVFSGNTIYF

v_call: TRBV4-3
j_call: TRBJ1-2
d_call: TRBD1
clone_size: NA
cdr3_length: 15
cdr3_nt: TGCGCCAGCAGCCGCTCGGGGACAGGCTCTAGAGGCTACACCTTC
cdr3_aa: CASSRSGTGSRGYTF

v_call: TRBV7-9
j_call: TRBJ2-1
d_call: TRBD2
clone_size: once
cdr3_length: 16
cdr3_nt: TGTGCCAGCAGCTTGGTGGGACTAGCGGGGTACAATGAGCAGTTCTTC
cdr3_aa: CASSLVGLAGYNEQFF

v_call: TRBV28
j_call: TRBJ1-3
d_call: TRBD1
clone_size: NA
cdr3_length: 16
cdr3_nt: TGTGCCAGCAGTTTGGCGGGACAGGGGTCTGGAAACACCATATATTTT
cdr3_aa: CASSLAGQGSGNTIYF

v_call: TRBV19
j_call: TRBJ2-7
d_call: NA
clone_size: NA
cdr3_length: 16
cdr3_nt: TGTGCCAGTAGTATAGGTTGGAGAAGAAAGCTGTACGAGCAGTACTTC
cdr3_aa: CASSIGWRRKLYEQYF

v_call: TRBV29-1
j_call: TRBJ1-2
d_call: TRBD1
clone_size: NA
cdr3_length: 12
cdr3_nt: TGCAGCGTTGACAGGGGGCAAAAGGGCTACACCTTC
cdr3_aa: CSVDRGQKGYTF

v_call: TRBV15
j_call: TRBJ2-1
d_call: TRBD2
clone_size: NA
cdr3_length: 18
cdr3_nt: TGTGCCACCAGGGCGAGATCAACCGGGACTAGCGGGAGGGATGAGCAGTTCTTC
cdr3_aa: CATRARSTGTSGRDEQFF

v_call: TRBV30
j_call: TRBJ1-4
d_call: NA
clone_size: NA
cdr3_length: 13
cdr3_nt: TGTGCCTGGAGGAGTCACCCAAATGAAAAACTGTTTTTT
cdr3_aa: CAWRSHPNEKLFF

v_call: TRBV10-3
j_call: TRBJ1-1
d_call: NA
clone_size: few
cdr3_length: 13
cdr3_nt: TGTGCCATCAGTACATCCCTGAACACTGAAGCTTTCTTT
cdr3_aa: CAISTSLNTEAFF

v_call: TRBV11-3
j_call: TRBJ2-6
d_call: TRBD1
clone_size: once
cdr3_length: 18
cdr3_nt: TGTGCCAGCAGCCCCCGGACAGGGACCAGCTCTGGGGCCAACGTCCTGACTTTC
cdr3_aa: CASSPRTGTSSGANVLTF

v_call: TRBV2
j_call: TRBJ1-1
d_call: NA
clone_size: NA
cdr3_length: 14
cdr3_nt: TGTGCCAGCAGTGAAGTTGGGGGGTCCACTGAAGCTTTCTTT
cdr3_aa: CASSEVGGSTEAFF

v_call: TRBV15
j_call: TRBJ1-5
d_call: NA
clone_size: NA
cdr3_length: 16
cdr3_nt: TGTGCCACCAGCAGAGCATGGGAGGATAGCAATCAGCCCCAGCATTTT
cdr3_aa: CATSRAWEDSNQPQHF

v_call: TRBV5-6
j_call: TRBJ2-7
d_call: NA
clone_size: NA
cdr3_length: 16
cdr3_nt: TGTGCCAGCAGCTTGGTGGGGGGACGCTACCCCTACGAGCAGTACTTC
cdr3_aa: CASSLVGGRYPYEQYF

v_call: TRBV1
j_call: TRBJ2-7
d_call: NA
clone_size: NA
cdr3_length: 16
cdr3_nt: TGCACCAGCAGCCAAGATCTTGCCCAGGGGACCTACGAGCAGTACTTC
cdr3_aa: CTSSQDLAQGTYEQYF

v_call: TRBV28
j_call: TRBJ2-5
d_call: NA
clone_size: NA
cdr3_length: 13
cdr3_nt: TGTGCCAGCAGTCCCCCTTCCCCGGAGACCCAGTACTTC
cdr3_aa: CASSPPSPETQYF

v_call: TRBV6-1
j_call: TRBJ2-3
d_call: TRBD2
clone_size: NA
cdr3_length: 15
cdr3_nt: TGTGCCAGCAGTTGGACTAGCGGAAGCACAGATACGCAGTATTTT
cdr3_aa: CASSWTSGSTDTQYF

v_call: TRBV5-1
j_call: TRBJ2-7
d_call: TRBD1
clone_size: NA
cdr3_length: 15
cdr3_nt: TGCGCCAGCAGCTTGGGACAGGGCAGCTCCTACGAGCAGTACTTC
cdr3_aa: CASSLGQGSSYEQYF

v_call: TRBV30
j_call: TRBJ2-2
d_call: TRBD2
clone_size: NA
cdr3_length: 18
cdr3_nt: TGTGCCTGGAGTCCAGTAACGGGACTAGCCCTGAACACCGGGGAGCTGTTTTTT
cdr3_aa: CAWSPVTGLALNTGELFF

v_call: TRBV5-4
j_call: TRBJ2-3
d_call: NA
clone_size: NA
cdr3_length: 14
cdr3_nt: TGTGCCAGCGAACGGGAGTCTAGCACAGATACGCAGTATTTT
cdr3_aa: CASERESSTDTQYF

v_call: TRBV19
j_call: TRBJ1-2
d_call: NA
clone_size: once
cdr3_length: 13
cdr3_nt: TGTGCCAGTACGAGGGGGTCCTCCGATGGCTACACCTTC
cdr3_aa: CASTRGSSDGYTF

v_call: TRBV14
j_call: TRBJ1-2
d_call: TRBD1
clone_size: once
cdr3_length: 15
cdr3_nt: TGTGCCAGCAGCCCCCGACAGGGCCCATTAGGGGGCTACACCTTC
cdr3_aa: CASSPRQGPLGGYTF

v_call: TRBV5-1
j_call: TRBJ2-1
d_call: NA
clone_size: NA
cdr3_length: 16
cdr3_nt: TGCGCCAGCAGCTTGGGGGGACTGTCGGGGGTCAATGAGCAGTTCTTC
cdr3_aa: CASSLGGLSGVNEQFF

v_call: TRBV7-9
j_call: TRBJ1-2
d_call: TRBD1
clone_size: few
cdr3_length: 14
cdr3_nt: TGTGCCAGCAGCTCCGGGACAGAGTTCTATGGCTACACCTTC
cdr3_aa: CASSSGTEFYGYTF